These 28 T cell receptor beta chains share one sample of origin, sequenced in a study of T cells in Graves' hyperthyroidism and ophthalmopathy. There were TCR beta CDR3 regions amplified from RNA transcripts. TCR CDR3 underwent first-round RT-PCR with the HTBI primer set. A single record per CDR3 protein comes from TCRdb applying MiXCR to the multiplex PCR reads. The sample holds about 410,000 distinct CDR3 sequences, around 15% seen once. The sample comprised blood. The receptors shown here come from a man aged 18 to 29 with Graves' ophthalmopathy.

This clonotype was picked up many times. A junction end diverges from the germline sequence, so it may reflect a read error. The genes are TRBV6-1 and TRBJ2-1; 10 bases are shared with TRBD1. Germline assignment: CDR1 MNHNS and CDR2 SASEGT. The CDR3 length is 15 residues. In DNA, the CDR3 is TGTGCCAGCAGAGAAGGACAGGGGGAACGCAATGAGCAGTTCTTC. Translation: CASREGQGERNEQFF.

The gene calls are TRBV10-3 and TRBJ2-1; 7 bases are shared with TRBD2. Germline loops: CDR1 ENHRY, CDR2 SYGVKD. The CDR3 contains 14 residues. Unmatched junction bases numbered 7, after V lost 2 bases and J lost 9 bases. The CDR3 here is CAISEGGGRGEQFF. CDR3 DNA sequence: TGTGCCATCAGTGAGGGGGGGGGGAGAGGTGAGCAGTTCTTC.

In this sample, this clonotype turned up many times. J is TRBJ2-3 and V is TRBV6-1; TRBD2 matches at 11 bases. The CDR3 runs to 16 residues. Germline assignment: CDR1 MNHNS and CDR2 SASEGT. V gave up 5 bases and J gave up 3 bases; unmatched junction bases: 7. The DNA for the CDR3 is TGTGCCAGCAGTACACTAGCGGGAGAATGGACAGATACGCAGTATTTT. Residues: CASSTLAGEWTDTQYF.

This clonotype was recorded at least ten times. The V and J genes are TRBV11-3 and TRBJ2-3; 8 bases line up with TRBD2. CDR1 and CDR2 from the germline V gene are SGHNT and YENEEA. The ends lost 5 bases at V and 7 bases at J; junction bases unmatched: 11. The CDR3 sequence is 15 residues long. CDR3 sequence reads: CASSTVAGMPNTQYF. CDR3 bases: TGTGCCAGCAGCACCGTAGCGGGGATGCCCAATACGCAGTATTTT.

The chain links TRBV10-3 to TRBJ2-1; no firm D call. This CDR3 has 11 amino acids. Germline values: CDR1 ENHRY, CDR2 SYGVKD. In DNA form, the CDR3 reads TGTTCCAGCTCAGTTGAAAATGAGCAGTTCTTC. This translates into CSSSVENEQFF.

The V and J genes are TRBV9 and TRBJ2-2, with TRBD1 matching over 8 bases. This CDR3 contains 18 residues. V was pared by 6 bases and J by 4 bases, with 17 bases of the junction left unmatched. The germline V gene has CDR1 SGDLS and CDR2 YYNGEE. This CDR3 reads CASTPTGAGMGGTGELFF. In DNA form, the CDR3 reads TGTGCCAGCACCCCGACAGGGGCCGGAATGGGTGGCACCGGGGAGCTGTTTTTT.

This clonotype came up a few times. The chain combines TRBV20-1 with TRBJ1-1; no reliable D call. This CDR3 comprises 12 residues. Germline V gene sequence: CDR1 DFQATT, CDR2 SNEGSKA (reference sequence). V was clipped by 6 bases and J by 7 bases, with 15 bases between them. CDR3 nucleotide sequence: TGCAGTGCGAAGCCTTTAGGAGTTGAAGCTTTCTTT. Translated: CSAKPLGVEAFF.

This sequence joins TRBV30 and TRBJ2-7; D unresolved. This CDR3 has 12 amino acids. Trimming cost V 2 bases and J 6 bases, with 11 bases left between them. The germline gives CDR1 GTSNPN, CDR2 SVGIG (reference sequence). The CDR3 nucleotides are TGTGCCTGGAGTCCCGGTGGCAGCGAGCAGTACTTC. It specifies CAWSPGGSEQYF. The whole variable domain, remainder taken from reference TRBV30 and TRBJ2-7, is SQTIHQWPATLVQPVGSPLSLECTVEGTSNPNLYWYRQAAGRGLQLLFYSVGIGQISSEVPQNLSASRPQDRQFILSSKKLLLSDSGFYLCAWSPGGSEQYFGPGTRLTVT.

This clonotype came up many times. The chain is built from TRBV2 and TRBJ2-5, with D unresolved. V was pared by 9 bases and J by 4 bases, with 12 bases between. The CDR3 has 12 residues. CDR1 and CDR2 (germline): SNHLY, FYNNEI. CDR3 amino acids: CASAARRETQYF. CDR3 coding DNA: TGTGCCAGTGCGGCTAGACGAGAGACCCAGTACTTC.

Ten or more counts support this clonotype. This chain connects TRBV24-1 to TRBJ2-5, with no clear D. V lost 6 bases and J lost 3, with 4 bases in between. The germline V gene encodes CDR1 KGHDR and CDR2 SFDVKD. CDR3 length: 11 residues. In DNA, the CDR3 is TGTGCCACCAGTCAGAAAGAGACCCAGTACTTC. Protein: CATSQKETQYF.

The DNA of the CDR3 is TGTGCCAGCAGACCTACAGGAGAGAACGGCTACACCTTC. It encodes CASRPTGENGYTF. The chain recombines TRBV6-1 with TRBJ1-2; D might be TRBD1 (5 bases). V was pared by 6 bases and J by 8 bases, with 16 bases between. Germline CDR1 is MNHNS and CDR2 is SASEGT. The CDR3 totals 13 residues.

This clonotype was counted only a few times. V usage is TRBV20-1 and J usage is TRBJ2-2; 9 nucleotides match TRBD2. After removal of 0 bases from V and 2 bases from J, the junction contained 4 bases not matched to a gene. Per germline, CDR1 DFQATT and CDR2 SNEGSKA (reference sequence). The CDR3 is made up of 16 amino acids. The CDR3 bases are TGCAGTGCTAGAGATACGCGGGGGGGAAACACCGGGGAGCTGTTTTTT. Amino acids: CSARDTRGGNTGELFF.

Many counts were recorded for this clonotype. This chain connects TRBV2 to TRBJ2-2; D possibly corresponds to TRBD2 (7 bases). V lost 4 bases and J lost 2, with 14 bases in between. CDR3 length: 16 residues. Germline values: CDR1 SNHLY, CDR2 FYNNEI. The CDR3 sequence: CASSAFAGANTGELFF. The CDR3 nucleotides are TGTGCCAGCAGTGCATTTGCGGGGGCCAACACCGGGGAGCTGTTTTTT. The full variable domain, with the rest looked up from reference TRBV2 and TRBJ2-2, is EPEVTQTPSHQVTQMGQEVILRCVPISNHLYFYWYRQILGQKVEFLVSFYNNEISEKSEIFDDQFSVERPDGSNFTLKIRSTKLEDSAMYFCASSAFAGANTGELFFGEGSRLTVL.

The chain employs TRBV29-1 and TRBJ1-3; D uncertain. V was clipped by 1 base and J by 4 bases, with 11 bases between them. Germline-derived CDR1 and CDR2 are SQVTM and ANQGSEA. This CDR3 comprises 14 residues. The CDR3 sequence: CSVEGARRGNTIYF. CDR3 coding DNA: TGCAGCGTTGAAGGGGCGAGGAGGGGAAACACCATATATTTT. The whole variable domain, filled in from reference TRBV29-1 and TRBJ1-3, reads SAVISQKPSRDICQRGTSLTIQCQVDSQVTMMFWYRQQPGQSLTLIATANQGSEATYESGFVIDKFPISRPNLTFSTLTVSNMSPEDSSIYLCSVEGARRGNTIYFGEGSWLTVV.

The CDR3 sequence: CSASVGSGRRDEQYF. The CDR3 bases are TGCAGTGCCAGCGTTGGTAGCGGGAGGAGGGACGAGCAGTACTTC. This chain joins TRBV20-1 and TRBJ2-7, with 10 bases lining up with TRBD2. The CDR3 is 15 residues long. Unmatched junction bases numbered 13, after V lost 6 bases and J lost 5 bases. Germline V gene sequence: CDR1 DFQATT, CDR2 SNEGSKA (reference sequence).

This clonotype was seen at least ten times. DNA for the CDR3: TGTGCCAGCAGGGGTGGGGGTAGCGGGACGAATGAGCAGTTCTTC. It is translated as CASRGGGSGTNEQFF. The chain is built from TRBV12-3 or TRBV12-4 and TRBJ2-1; 8 positions agree with TRBD2. The trim removed 6 bases at V and 7 bases at J, leaving 11 bases unmatched. The CDR3 is 15 amino acids.

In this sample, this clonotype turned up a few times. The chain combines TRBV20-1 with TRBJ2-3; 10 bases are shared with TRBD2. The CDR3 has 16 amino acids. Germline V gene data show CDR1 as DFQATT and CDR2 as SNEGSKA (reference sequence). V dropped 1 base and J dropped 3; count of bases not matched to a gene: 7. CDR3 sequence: CSARALAGVWTDTQYF. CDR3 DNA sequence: TGCAGTGCTAGAGCCCTAGCGGGGGTTTGGACAGATACGCAGTATTTT.

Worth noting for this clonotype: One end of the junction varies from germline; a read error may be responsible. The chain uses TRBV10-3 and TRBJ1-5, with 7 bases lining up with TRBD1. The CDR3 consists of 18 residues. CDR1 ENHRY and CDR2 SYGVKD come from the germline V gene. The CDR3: CAVSESGFRRQGDQPQHF. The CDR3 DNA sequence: TGTGCCGTCAGTGAGTCGGGTTTTAGGCGGCAGGGGGATCAGCCCCAGCATTTT.

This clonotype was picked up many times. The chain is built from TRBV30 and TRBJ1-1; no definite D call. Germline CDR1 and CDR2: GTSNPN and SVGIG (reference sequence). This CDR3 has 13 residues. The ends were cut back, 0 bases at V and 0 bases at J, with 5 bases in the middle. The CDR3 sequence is CAWSVAMNTEAFF. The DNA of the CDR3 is TGTGCCTGGAGTGTGGCGATGAACACTGAAGCTTTCTTT.

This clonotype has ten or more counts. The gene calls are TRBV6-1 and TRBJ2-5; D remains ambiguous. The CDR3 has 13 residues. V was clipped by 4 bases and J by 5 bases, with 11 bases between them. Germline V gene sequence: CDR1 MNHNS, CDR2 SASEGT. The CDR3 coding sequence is TGTGCCAGCAGTGGATCAGGTCTGGAGACCCAGTACTTC. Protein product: CASSGSGLETQYF.

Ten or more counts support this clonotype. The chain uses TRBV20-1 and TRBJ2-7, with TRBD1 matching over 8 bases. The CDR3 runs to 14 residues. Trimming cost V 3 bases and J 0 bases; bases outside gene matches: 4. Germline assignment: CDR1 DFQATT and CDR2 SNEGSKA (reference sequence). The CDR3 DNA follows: TGCAGTGCTAGCAGGGGGCTTACCTCCTACGAGCAGTACTTC. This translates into CSASRGLTSYEQYF.

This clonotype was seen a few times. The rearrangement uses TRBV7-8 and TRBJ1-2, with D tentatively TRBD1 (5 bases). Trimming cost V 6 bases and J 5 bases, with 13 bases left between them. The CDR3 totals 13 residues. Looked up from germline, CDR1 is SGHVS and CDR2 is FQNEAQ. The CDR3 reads CASRAGAFYGYTF. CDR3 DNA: TGTGCCAGCAGGGCCGGGGCATTTTATGGCTACACCTTC.

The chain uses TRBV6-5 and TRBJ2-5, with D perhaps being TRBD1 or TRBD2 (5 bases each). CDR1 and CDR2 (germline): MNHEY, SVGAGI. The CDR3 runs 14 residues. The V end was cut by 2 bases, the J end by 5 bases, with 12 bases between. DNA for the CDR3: TGTGCCAGCAGTTACGTCGGAGAGGGGGAGACCCAGTACTTC. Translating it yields CASSYVGEGETQYF.

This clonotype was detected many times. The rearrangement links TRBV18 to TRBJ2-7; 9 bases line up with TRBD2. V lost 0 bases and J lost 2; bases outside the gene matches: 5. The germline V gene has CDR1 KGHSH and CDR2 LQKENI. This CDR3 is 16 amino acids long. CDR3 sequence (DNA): TGTGCCAGCTCACCACCCGGGGTAGCGGGGGCCTACGAGCAGTACTTC. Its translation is CASSPPGVAGAYEQYF.

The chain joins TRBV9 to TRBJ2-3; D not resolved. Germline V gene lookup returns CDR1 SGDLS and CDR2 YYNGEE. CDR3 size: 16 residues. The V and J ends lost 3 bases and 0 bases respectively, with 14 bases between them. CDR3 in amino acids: CASSAPETPSTDTQYF. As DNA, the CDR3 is TGTGCCAGCAGCGCCCCCGAGACCCCCAGCACAGATACGCAGTATTTT.

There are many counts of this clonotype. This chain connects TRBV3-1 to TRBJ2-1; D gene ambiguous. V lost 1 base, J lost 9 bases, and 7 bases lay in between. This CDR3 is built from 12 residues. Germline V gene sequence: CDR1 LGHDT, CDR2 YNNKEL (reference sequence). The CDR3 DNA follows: TGTGCCAGCAGCCAAGGACGGCTTGAGCAGTTCTTC. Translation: CASSQGRLEQFF.

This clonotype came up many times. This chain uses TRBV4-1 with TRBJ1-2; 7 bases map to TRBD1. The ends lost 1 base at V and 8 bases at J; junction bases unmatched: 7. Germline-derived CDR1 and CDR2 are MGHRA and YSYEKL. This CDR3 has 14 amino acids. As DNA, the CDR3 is TGCGCCAGCAGCCAAGCCGGGACAGACCTCGGCTACACCTTC. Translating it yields CASSQAGTDLGYTF.

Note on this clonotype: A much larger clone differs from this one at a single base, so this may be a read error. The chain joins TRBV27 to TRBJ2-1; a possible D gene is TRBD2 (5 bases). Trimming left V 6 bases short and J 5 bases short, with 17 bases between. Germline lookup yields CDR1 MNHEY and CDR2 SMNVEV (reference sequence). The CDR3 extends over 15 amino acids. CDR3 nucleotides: TGTGCCAGCAGAATGACCGGGATAGGGAACAATGAGCAGTTCTTC. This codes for CASRMTGIGNNEQFF.